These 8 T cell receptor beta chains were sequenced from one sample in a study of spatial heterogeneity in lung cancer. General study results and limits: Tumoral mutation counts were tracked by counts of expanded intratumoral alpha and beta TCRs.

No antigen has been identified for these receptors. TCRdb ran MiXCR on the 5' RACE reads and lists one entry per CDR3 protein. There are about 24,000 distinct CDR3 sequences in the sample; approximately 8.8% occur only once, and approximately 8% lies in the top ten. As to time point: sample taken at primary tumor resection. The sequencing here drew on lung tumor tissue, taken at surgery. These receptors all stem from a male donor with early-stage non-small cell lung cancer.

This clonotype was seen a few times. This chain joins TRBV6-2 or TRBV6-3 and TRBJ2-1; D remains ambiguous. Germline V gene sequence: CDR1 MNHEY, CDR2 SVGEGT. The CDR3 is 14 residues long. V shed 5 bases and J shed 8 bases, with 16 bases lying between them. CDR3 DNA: TGTGCCAGCAGTCAGCCGCCGATGTCCGATGAGCAGTTCTTC. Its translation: CASSQPPMSDEQFF.

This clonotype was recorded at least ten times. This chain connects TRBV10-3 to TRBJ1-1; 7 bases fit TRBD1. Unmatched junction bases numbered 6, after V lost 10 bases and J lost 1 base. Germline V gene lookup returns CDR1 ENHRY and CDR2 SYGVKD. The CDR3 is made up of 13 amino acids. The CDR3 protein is CASLGTANTEAFF. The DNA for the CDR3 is TGTGCCAGTCTTGGGACAGCGAACACTGAAGCTTTCTTT.

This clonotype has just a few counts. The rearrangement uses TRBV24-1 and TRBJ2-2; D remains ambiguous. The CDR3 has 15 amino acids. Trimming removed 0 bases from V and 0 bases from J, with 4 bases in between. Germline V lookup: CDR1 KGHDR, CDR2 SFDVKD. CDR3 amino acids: CATSDLLANTGELFF. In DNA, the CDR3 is TGTGCCACCAGTGATTTGCTAGCGAACACCGGGGAGCTGTTTTTT.

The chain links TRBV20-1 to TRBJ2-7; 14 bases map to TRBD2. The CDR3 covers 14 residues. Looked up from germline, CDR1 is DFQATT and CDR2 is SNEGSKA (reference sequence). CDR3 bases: TGCAGTGCTAGAGACGGGACTAGCGGGAGATATGAATATGTC. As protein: CSARDGTSGRYEYV.

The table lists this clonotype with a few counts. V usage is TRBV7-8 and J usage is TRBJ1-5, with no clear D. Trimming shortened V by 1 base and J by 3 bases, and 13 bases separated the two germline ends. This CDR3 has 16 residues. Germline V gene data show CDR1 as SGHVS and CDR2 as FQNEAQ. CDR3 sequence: CASSLGSRTYNQPQHF. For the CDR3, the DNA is TGTGCCAGCAGCTTAGGATCCAGGACTTACAATCAGCCCCAGCATTTT.

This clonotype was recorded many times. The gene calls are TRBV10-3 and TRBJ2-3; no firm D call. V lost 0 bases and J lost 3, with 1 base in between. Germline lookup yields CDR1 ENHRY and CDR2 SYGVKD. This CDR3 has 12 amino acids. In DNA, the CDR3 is TGTGCCATCAGTGAGTCTACAGATACGCAGTATTTT. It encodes CAISESTDTQYF.

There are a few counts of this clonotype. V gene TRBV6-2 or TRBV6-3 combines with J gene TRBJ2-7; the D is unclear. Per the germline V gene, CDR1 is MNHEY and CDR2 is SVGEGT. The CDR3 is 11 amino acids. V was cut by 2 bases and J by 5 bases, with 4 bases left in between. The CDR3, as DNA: TGTGCCAGCAGTTACATCGACGAGCAGTACTTC. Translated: CASSYIDEQYF.

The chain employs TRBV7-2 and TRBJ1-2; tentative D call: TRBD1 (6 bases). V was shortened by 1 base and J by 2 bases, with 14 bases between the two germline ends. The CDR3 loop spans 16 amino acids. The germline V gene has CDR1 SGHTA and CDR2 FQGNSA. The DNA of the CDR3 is TGTGCCAGCAGCTTAGGAGTCCGGGGGGCGAACTATGGCTACACCTTC. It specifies CASSLGVRGANYGYTF.